Listed below are T cell receptor beta chains from one sample, sequenced in a study of Ad26.COV2.S vaccination and SARS-CoV-2 variants. TCRdb's table, derived via immunoSEQ multiplex PCR, lists solely in-frame clones and lacks some. The sample lists 350,000 to 500,000 clones; 90% were seen once. The specimen comprised peripheral blood, sampled in a trial of Ad26.COV2.S vaccine versus placebo. The source of these receptors is a person aged 18-60 years who received the Ad26.COV2.S COVID-19 vaccine or a placebo. CDR3s leave out the opening cysteine and the closing phenylalanine or tryptophan. A D gene is named only where the DNA matches it firmly. Clone size is stated in some rows and not others, as once, few, many or a class when expanded.

NA,NA,TRBJ1-2,TRBV18,ASSPLDLGYGYT
NA,once,TRBJ1-5,TRBV15,ATSRVPRDRRQTQPQH
NA,NA,TRBJ1-2,TRBV28,ASSRTYGYT
TRBD2,NA,TRBJ2-1,TRBV4-1,ASSQGLAGGSSYNEQF
TRBD2,NA,TRBJ2-7,TRBV5-4,ASSLPQTSGGNEQY
NA,NA,TRBJ2-7,TRBV3-1/TRBV3-2,ASSPQQGYEQY
TRBD2,NA,TRBJ2-7,TRBV4-3,ASSQESGVTYEQY
NA,NA,TRBJ2-7,TRBV2,ATGDLAYEQY
NA,NA,TRBJ2-3,TRBV19,ASSRAASTDTQY
TRBD2,once,TRBJ2-1,TRBV5-4,ASSLEGLADNEQF
NA,NA,TRBJ1-1,TRBV27,ASSYRRLGPNTEAF
TRBD1,NA,TRBJ2-5,TRBV7-9,ASSSRQGPETQY
NA,NA,TRBJ2-1,TRBV28,ASRRQGMAGGNYNEQF
NA,NA,TRBJ1-6,TRBV3-1/TRBV3-2,ASSQVRASPLH
NA,NA,TRBJ1-5,TRBV7-9,ASSFNSNQPQH
NA,NA,TRBJ1-2,TRBV6-6,ASSSSGLDGYT
TRBD1,NA,TRBJ2-1,TRBV27,ASSRTGVYNEQF
NA,NA,TRBJ2-7,TRBV29-1,SVSPGLNSYEQY
NA,few,TRBJ2-1,TRBV20-1,SAISNEQF
NA,NA,TRBJ2-6,TRBV5-1,ASSSTGGGANVLT
NA,NA,TRBJ2-7,TRBV4-2,ASSQDPGTSSYEQY
NA,NA,TRBJ2-3,TRBV6-5,ASSYKVGRATDTQY
NA,NA,TRBJ2-1,TRBV28,ASSLLGGFEQF
NA,NA,TRBJ2-7,TRBV7-2,ASSDSYEQY
TRBD2,NA,TRBJ2-3,TRBV28,ASSVTSGNTDTQY
NA,NA,TRBJ2-1,TRBV28,ASRPFSYNEQF
TRBD1,NA,TRBJ1-3,TRBV28,ASKHAGQGGNTIY
NA,NA,TRBJ2-2,TRBV7-3,ASSSTGSPEPGELF
NA,NA,TRBJ2-7,TRBV5-1,ASSLIGSTYEQY
TRBD1,NA,TRBJ2-7,TRBV14,ASSQSTGGPSREAYEQY
NA,NA,TRBJ1-4,TRBV28,ASSPNRGSNEKLF
NA,NA,TRBJ1-1,TRBV10-1,ASIQATPGATEAF
NA,NA,TRBJ2-7,TRBV6-2/TRBV6-3,ASSYRRGYEQY
NA,NA,TRBJ2-7,TRBV19,ASSISPDTYEQY